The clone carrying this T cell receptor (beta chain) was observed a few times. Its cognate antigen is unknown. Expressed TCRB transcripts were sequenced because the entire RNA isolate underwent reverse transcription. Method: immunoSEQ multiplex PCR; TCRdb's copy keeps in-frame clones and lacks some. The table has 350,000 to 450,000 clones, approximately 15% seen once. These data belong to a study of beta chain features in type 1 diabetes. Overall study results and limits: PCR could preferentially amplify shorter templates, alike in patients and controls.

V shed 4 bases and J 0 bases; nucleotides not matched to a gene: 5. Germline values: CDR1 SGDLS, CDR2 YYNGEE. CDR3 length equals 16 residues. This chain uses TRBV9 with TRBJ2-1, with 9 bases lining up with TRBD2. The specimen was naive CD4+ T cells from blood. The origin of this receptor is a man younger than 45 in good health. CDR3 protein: CASSFLAGNSYNEQFF. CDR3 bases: TGTGCCAGCAGCTTCCTAGCGGGGAACTCCTACAATGAGCAGTTCTTC.